One sample yielded the 15 T cell receptor beta chains listed below, sequenced in a study of patients and donors after allogeneic stem cell transplantation. TCRdb analysed the RT-PCR reads with MiXCR anew, one entry per CDR3 protein. The sample has approximately 99,000 distinct CDR3 sequences, around 36% seen once. Sequenced: blood, either unsorted or a sorted T cell fraction (not recorded which). These receptors originate from a human donor who was either an allogeneic HSCT recipient or a stem cell or donor lymphocyte infusion donor (not recorded which). It is not recorded whose cells these are; they may come from a transplant donor.

This clonotype showed up just a few times. The rearrangement joins TRBV24-1 to TRBJ2-1; D assignment may be TRBD1 or TRBD2 (5 bases each). Per germline, CDR1 KGHDR and CDR2 SFDVKD. V lost 3 bases and J 12 bases, leaving 11 bases between the germline ends. The CDR3 is 12 residues long. The CDR3 DNA reads TGTGCCACCAGTGATGTGGGGGTGATGCAGTTCTTC. Encoded protein: CATSDVGVMQFF.

V usage is TRBV5-1 and J usage is TRBJ2-2, with D unclear. CDR3 length: 13 amino acids. Trimming pared 4 bases from V and 3 bases from J, leaving 7 bases between. Germline V gives CDR1 SGHRS, CDR2 YFSETQ. CDR3 residues: CASSHQDTGELFF. CDR3 in DNA: TGCGCCAGCAGCCACCAAGACACCGGGGAGCTGTTTTTT.

The chain is built from TRBV12-3 or TRBV12-4 and TRBJ1-1; D is undetermined. The CDR3 runs to 13 residues. Trimming removed 7 bases at V and 1 base at J, with 10 bases between. The CDR3 DNA is TGTGCCAGCAACCAAGACGGGAACACTGAAGCTTTCTTT. This gives the protein CASNQDGNTEAFF.

The chain is built from TRBV3-1 and TRBJ1-1; tentatively, D is TRBD1 (6 bases). The CDR3 totals 12 residues. CDR1 is LGHDT, CDR2 YNNKEL, per germline (reference sequence). The ends were cut back, 4 bases at V and 11 bases at J, with 14 bases in the middle. The CDR3 region has the DNA TGTGCCAGCAGCCCCCTAAAGGGGGTGGCTTTCTTT. Amino acid sequence: CASSPLKGVAFF.

The CDR3 bases are TGCAGTGCTAGAGATAGGGTGGGCGGGGAGCTGTTTTTT. Translation gives CSARDRVGGELFF. V and J are TRBV20-1 and TRBJ2-2; D remains ambiguous. There are 13 residues in the CDR3. Deletions cut 0 bases from V and 7 bases from J, with 9 bases between. Germline values: CDR1 DFQATT, CDR2 SNEGSKA (reference sequence).

This clonotype was seen a few times. The chain is built from TRBV28 and TRBJ1-5; D not certain. The germline V gene encodes CDR1 MDHEN and CDR2 SYDVKM. CDR3 length: 13 amino acids. Trimming removed 7 bases from V and 3 bases from J, with 10 bases in between. In nucleotides, the CDR3 is TGTGCCAGCACCCCTCGCAACAATCAGCCCCAGCATTTT. Protein product: CASTPRNNQPQHF.

This clonotype was observed a few times. The gene calls are TRBV18 and TRBJ1-5; D ambiguous. Trimming took off 3 bases at V and 4 bases at J, with 7 bases between the two ends. The CDR3 is 13 residues long. The germline V gene has CDR1 KGHSH and CDR2 LQKENI. CDR3 protein: CASSPLRNQPQHF. The CDR3 DNA reads as TGTGCCAGCTCACCGCTAAGGAATCAGCCCCAGCATTTT.

J is TRBJ2-5 and V is TRBV5-5, with D possibly TRBD1 on 6 matching bases. Germline V gene lookup returns CDR1 SGHKS and CDR2 YYEKEE (reference sequence). V lost 5 bases, J lost 0 bases, and 20 bases lay in between. CDR3 length: 17 amino acids. CDR3 sequence (DNA): TGTGCCAGCAGTCCCTTACAGGGAAGGGACCACCAAGAGACCCAGTACTTC. Translated: CASSPLQGRDHQETQYF.

V gene TRBV20-1 combines with J gene TRBJ2-4; D gene uncertain. The CDR3 loop spans 20 amino acids. Trimming cost V 5 bases and J 0 bases, with 29 bases left between them. The germline V gene encodes CDR1 DFQATT and CDR2 SNEGSKA (reference sequence). The CDR3 bases are TGCAGTGCTGCCCGCTACAGTGCTCCTATTTTCAACTTAGCCAAAAACATTCAGTACTTC. Translated: CSAARYSAPIFNLAKNIQYF.

This clonotype was seen once. The V call is TRBV20-1, the J call TRBJ2-4; D unclear. The CDR3 totals 12 residues. CDR1 DFQATT and CDR2 SNEGSKA come from the germline V gene (reference sequence). Trimming left V 0 bases short and J 6 bases short, with 6 bases between. In DNA form, the CDR3 reads TGCAGTGCTAGAGATTTAGTAAACATTCAGTACTTC. As protein: CSARDLVNIQYF.

This clonotype showed up just a few times. The chain combines TRBV7-2 with TRBJ1-2; TRBD1 agrees at 7 bases. CDR1 SGHTA and CDR2 FQGNSA come from the germline V gene. V was pared by 5 bases and J by 7 bases, with 4 bases of the junction left unmatched. This CDR3 is built from 12 residues. The CDR3 here is CASSMGQPGYTF. Written as DNA, the CDR3 is TGTGCCAGCAGCATGGGACAGCCTGGCTACACCTTC.

The chain is built from TRBV10-2 and TRBJ2-3; possible D gene TRBD2, 5 bases. Germline V lookup: CDR1 WSHSY, CDR2 SAAADI. The V and J ends lost 10 bases and 0 bases respectively, with 14 bases between them. The CDR3 contains 14 residues. The CDR3 bases are TGCGCCACCGACCCGGGAAGGAGCACAGATACGCAGTATTTT. Protein: CATDPGRSTDTQYF.

The rearrangement links TRBV4-3 to TRBJ1-1; D is ambiguous. The CDR3 spans 17 residues. V was shortened by 0 bases and J by 5 bases, with 19 bases between the two germline ends. CDR1 is LGHNA, CDR2 YSLEER, per germline. The CDR3 loop is CASSQDFRGDTPTEAFF. CDR3 DNA sequence: TGCGCCAGCAGCCAAGATTTTCGGGGAGACACCCCGACTGAAGCTTTCTTT.

This clonotype was detected only a few times. The V and J genes are TRBV10-3 and TRBJ2-6, with D uncertain. Germline V gene lookup returns CDR1 ENHRY and CDR2 SYGVKD. Trimming took off 4 bases at V and 0 bases at J, with 4 bases between the two ends. CDR3 length equals 14 residues. The CDR3 DNA follows: TGTGCCATCAGTGTCAGCTCTGGGGCCAACGTCCTGACTTTC. It encodes CAISVSSGANVLTF.

Only a few counts were recorded for this clonotype. The rearrangement links TRBV29-1 to TRBJ2-1, with TRBD2 as a possible D gene (6 bases). This CDR3 comprises 12 residues. Germline V gene lookup returns CDR1 SQVTM and CDR2 ANQGSEA. V gave up 6 bases and J gave up 6 bases, with 12 bases separating them. DNA of the CDR3: TGCAGCGTGGGGACTTACCTCAATGAGCAGTTCTTC. Protein product: CSVGTYLNEQFF.